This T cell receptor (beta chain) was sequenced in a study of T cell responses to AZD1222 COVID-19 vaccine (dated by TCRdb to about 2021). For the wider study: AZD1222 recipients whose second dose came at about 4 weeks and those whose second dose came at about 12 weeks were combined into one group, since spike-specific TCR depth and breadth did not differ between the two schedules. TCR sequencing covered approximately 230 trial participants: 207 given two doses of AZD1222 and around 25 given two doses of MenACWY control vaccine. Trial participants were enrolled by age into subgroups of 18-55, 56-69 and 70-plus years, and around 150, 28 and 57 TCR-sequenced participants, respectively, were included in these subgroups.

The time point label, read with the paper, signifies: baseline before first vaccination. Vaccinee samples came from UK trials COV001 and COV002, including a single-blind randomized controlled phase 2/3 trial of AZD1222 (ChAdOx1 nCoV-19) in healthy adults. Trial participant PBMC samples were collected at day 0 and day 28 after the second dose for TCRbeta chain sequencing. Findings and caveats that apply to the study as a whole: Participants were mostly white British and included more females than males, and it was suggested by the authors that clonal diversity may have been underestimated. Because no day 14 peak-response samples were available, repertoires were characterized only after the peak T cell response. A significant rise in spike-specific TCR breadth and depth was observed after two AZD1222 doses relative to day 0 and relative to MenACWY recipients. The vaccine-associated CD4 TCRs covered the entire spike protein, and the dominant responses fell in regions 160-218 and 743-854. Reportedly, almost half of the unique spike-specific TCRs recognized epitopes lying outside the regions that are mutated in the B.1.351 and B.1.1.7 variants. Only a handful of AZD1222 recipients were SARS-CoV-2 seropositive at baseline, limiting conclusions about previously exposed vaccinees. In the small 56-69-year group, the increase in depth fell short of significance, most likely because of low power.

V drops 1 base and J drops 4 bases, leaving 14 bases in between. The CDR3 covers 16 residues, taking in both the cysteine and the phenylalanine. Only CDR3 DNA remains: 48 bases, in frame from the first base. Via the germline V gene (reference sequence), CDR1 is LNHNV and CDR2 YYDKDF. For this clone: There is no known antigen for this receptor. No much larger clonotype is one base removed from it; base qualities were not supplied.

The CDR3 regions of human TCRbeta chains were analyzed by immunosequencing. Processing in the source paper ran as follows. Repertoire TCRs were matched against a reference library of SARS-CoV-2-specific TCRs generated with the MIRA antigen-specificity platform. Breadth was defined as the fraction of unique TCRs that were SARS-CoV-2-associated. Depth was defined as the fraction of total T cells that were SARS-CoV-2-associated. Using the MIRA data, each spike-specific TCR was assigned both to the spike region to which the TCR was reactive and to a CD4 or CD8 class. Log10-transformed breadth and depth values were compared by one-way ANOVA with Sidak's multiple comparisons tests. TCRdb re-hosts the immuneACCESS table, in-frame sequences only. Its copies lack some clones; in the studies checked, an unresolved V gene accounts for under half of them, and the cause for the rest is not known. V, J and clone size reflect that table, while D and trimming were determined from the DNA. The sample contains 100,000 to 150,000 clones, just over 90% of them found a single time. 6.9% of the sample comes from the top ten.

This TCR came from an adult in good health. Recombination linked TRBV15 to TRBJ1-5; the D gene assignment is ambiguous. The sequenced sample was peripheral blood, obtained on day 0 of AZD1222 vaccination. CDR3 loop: CATSRVGIYSNQPQHF. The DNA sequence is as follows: TGTGCCACCAGCAGAGTGGGGATTTACTCGAATCAGCCCCAGCATTTT.